This T cell receptor beta chain was obtained from a study of blood T cells in healthy people across ages. Study overall: Template-switching capture recovered about one barcoded beta molecule per two T cells.

For the second PCR, which ran for roughly 6 to 12 cycles, a sample-barcoded 5' primer and a J-beta primer mix were used. Through a template-switch adaptor with 12 random nucleotides, each cDNA molecule received a tag. MiXCR, run by TCRdb on the 5' RACE reads, gives a single entry per CDR3 protein. The table lists 2 million or so distinct CDR3 sequences, about 49% of them singletons. Overall study findings and caveats: Any changes in expanded clonotypes were possibly confounded, as donor CMV status remained unknown.

A note on this clonotype: Its antigen is still unknown.

The CDR3 contains 14 residues. Trimming stripped 6 bases from V and 7 bases from J, with 18 bases between. The germline V gene has CDR1 MNHEY and CDR2 SMNVEV (reference sequence). The sequenced sample consisted of blood. The sequence was collected from a middle-aged woman in good health. This rearrangement joins TRBV27 to TRBJ1-2, with D unclear. DNA for the CDR3: TGTGCCAGCAGCCCGAAGACACATGTCTTTGGCTACACCTTC. This translates into CASSPKTHVFGYTF.